The 18 T cell receptor beta chains reported below all come from one sample, sequenced in a study of cytomegalovirus exposure and HLA in healthy donors. Primers: 60 Vbeta forward and 13 Jbeta reverse. The table came from immunoSEQ multiplex PCR; TCRdb's copy has only in-frame clones and leaves some out. The sample yields 150,000 or so clones, about three quarters seen once. Specimen: PBMCs. The receptors were gathered from a woman between 40 and 50 years old in good health and CMV-seronegative.

V is TRBV19 and J is TRBJ2-1; D might be TRBD1 (5 bases). The germline V gene has CDR1 LNHDA and CDR2 SQIVND (reference sequence). The CDR3 has 15 amino acids. Trimming cost V 5 bases and J 6 bases, with 17 bases left between them. This CDR3 reads CASSSLSRRGNEQFF. The CDR3 DNA reads TGTGCCAGTAGTTCCCTCAGCCGAAGGGGCAATGAGCAGTTCTTC.

The chain links TRBV5-1 to TRBJ2-7; 7 bases align to TRBD1. Germline lookup yields CDR1 SGHRS and CDR2 YFSETQ. Losses at the gene ends were 6 bases for V and 6 bases for J; bases not matched to a gene: 9. The CDR3 length is 13 residues. CDR3 loop: CASNQQGSGEQYF. In DNA, the CDR3 is TGCGCCAGCAATCAACAGGGGTCGGGCGAGCAGTACTTC. The entire variable domain, with the rest obtained from reference TRBV5-1 and TRBJ2-7, is as follows: KAGVTQTPRYLIKTRGQQVTLSCSPISGHRSVSWYQQTPGQGLQFLFEYFSETQRNKGNFPGRFSGRQFSNSRSEMNVSTLELGDSALYLCASNQQGSGEQYFGPGTRLTVT.

This chain links TRBV19 with TRBJ1-5; D not resolved. Germline V lookup: CDR1 LNHDA, CDR2 SQIVND (reference sequence). The CDR3 loop spans 12 amino acids. Deletions cut 7 bases from V and 5 bases from J, with 9 bases between. CDR3 sequence: CASNFRYQPQHF. CDR3 DNA sequence: TGTGCCAGTAATTTCAGGTATCAGCCCCAGCATTTT.

The J gene is TRBJ1-2, the V gene TRBV6-5; 7 positions match TRBD1. The CDR3 covers 13 residues. V was pared by 7 bases and J by 8 bases, with 10 bases of the junction left unmatched. Germline V gene data show CDR1 as MNHEY and CDR2 as SVGAGI. In DNA, the CDR3 is TGTGCCAGCAAGAGGAAAGGGGGCGGCGGCTACACCTTC. It specifies CASKRKGGGGYTF.

V is TRBV12-5 and J is TRBJ1-4, with D perhaps TRBD1 (5 bases). Germline CDR1 is LGHNT and CDR2 is FRNRAP. The CDR3 spans 13 residues. The V end was cut by 9 bases, the J end by 5 bases, with 13 bases between. In DNA, the CDR3 is TGTGCTAGCTCACAGGAGGGGAATGAAAAACTGTTTTTT. Protein: CASSQEGNEKLFF.

The gene calls are TRBV15 and TRBJ1-4; a weak D match, TRBD1 (5 bases). The CDR3 has 14 amino acids. CDR1 is LNHNV and CDR2 is YYDKDF in the germline V gene (reference sequence). V was cut by 9 bases and J by 8 bases, with 19 bases left in between. The CDR3 loop reads CATQGRGLQEKLFF. In DNA, the CDR3 is TGTGCCACGCAAGGACGGGGACTCCAGGAAAAACTGTTTTTT.

This chain connects TRBV7-2 to TRBJ2-1, with 13 bases matching TRBD2. The CDR3 runs to 18 residues. Germline V gene sequence: CDR1 SGHTA, CDR2 FQGNSA. The junction had 11 bases not matched to a gene; V was cut back by 2 bases and J by 7 bases. DNA of the CDR3: TGTGCCAGCAGCTTATCCCTTCATGGGACTAGCGGGGCTAATGAGCAGTTCTTC. This codes for CASSLSLHGTSGANEQFF.

DNA for the CDR3: TGTGCCAGCAGTCCTGTACTAGCGGGGGGCAATAATGAGCAGTTCTTC. Residues: CASSPVLAGGNNEQFF. The V call is TRBV27, the J call TRBJ2-1; the match to TRBD2 covers 12 bases. Trimming took 5 bases from V and 7 from J; bases not matched to a gene: 9. There are 16 residues in the CDR3. In germline, CDR1 is MNHEY, CDR2 SMNVEV (reference sequence).

V and J are TRBV11-3 and TRBJ2-1; TRBD1 matches 9 bases. V lost 5 bases, J lost 3 bases, and 5 bases stayed unmatched. CDR1 is SGHNT and CDR2 is YENEEA in the germline V gene. There are 15 residues in the CDR3. CDR3 loop: CASSTGGADYNEQFF. The CDR3 coding sequence is TGTGCCAGCAGCACAGGGGGCGCTGACTACAATGAGCAGTTCTTC.

Only a few counts were recorded for this clone. The CDR3 nucleotides read TGTGCCAGCAGTGAAGTCGGCGGAACTGAAGCTTTCTTT. It specifies CASSEVGGTEAFF. The V and J genes are TRBV6-1 and TRBJ1-1; D unclear. The CDR3 length is 13 residues. Looked up from germline, CDR1 is MNHNS and CDR2 is SASEGT. V lost 1 base and J lost 5, with 8 bases in between.

The V and J genes are TRBV6-6 and TRBJ1-2; D might be TRBD1 (6 bases). The CDR3 contains 13 residues. Trimming removed 0 bases from V and 8 bases from J, with 10 bases in between. The germline CDR1 and CDR2 sequences are MNHNY and SVGAGI (reference sequence). CDR3 in amino acids: CASSYSDSSGYTF. Here the CDR3 DNA reads TGTGCCAGCAGTTACTCGGACAGTAGCGGCTACACCTTC.

V is TRBV11-2 and J is TRBJ1-2; D might be TRBD1 (5 bases). The CDR3 runs 14 residues. V gave up 1 base and J gave up 8 bases, with 14 bases separating them. Germline V gives CDR1 SGHAT, CDR2 FQNNGV. The CDR3 DNA reads TGTGCCAGCAGCTTAGTCCCAGGGCAGGGAGGCTACACCTTC. Its protein product is CASSLVPGQGGYTF.

The chain joins TRBV5-5 to TRBJ2-7; 7 nucleotides line up with TRBD1. Germline values: CDR1 SGHKS, CDR2 YYEKEE (reference sequence). The junction had 12 bases not matched to a gene; V was cut back by 4 bases and J by 2 bases. The CDR3 is 16 residues long. CDR3 region: CASSPTPGQSAYEQYF. CDR3 sequence (DNA): TGTGCCAGCAGCCCCACCCCGGGACAGAGCGCCTACGAGCAGTACTTC.

This clone turned up a few times. The chain carries TRBV6-1 and TRBJ2-7; D unclear. Germline assignment: CDR1 MNHNS and CDR2 SASEGT. Trimming took 10 bases from V and 7 from J, leaving 17 bases between them. CDR3 length: 12 amino acids. CDR3 sequence reads: CAILGDSREQYF. DNA for the CDR3: TGTGCCATCCTAGGAGATTCGAGGGAGCAGTACTTC.

The V call is TRBV28, the J call TRBJ1-4, with D tentatively TRBD1 (5 bases). CDR3 length: 15 residues. In germline, CDR1 is MDHEN, CDR2 SYDVKM. Trimming left V 6 bases short and J 8 bases short, with 19 bases between. This CDR3 is CASSREGYLGEKLFF. DNA of the CDR3: TGTGCCAGCAGCCGGGAGGGGTACCTCGGGGAAAAACTGTTTTTT. The variable domain in full, completed from reference TRBV28 and TRBJ1-4, reads DVKVTQSSRYLVKRTGEKVFLECVQDMDHENMFWYRQDPGLGLRLIYFSYDVKMKEKGDIPEGYSVSREKKERFSLILESASTNQTSMYLCASSREGYLGEKLFFGSGTQLSVL.

This chain connects TRBV15 to TRBJ1-1; no definite D call. CDR1 and CDR2 (germline): LNHNV, YYDKDF (reference sequence). There are 13 residues in the CDR3. V lost 4 bases, J lost 2 bases, and 8 bases lay in between. CDR3 loop: CATSNEGNTEAFF. In DNA form, the CDR3 reads TGTGCCACCAGCAATGAGGGAAACACTGAAGCTTTCTTT.

This chain joins TRBV10-1 and TRBJ2-7, with 7 bases that match TRBD2. Germline values: CDR1 WNHNN, CDR2 SYGVQD (reference sequence). V lost 0 bases and J lost 2; bases outside the gene matches: 7. The CDR3 sequence is 16 residues long. The CDR3 region is CASSESGLAETYEQYF. In nucleotides, the CDR3 is TGCGCCAGCAGTGAGTCTGGTCTAGCGGAGACCTACGAGCAGTACTTC.

The V gene is TRBV19, the J gene TRBJ2-1; 8 bases fit TRBD2. The V gene's germline CDR1 is LNHDA and CDR2 SQIVND (reference sequence). This CDR3 is built from 15 residues. V trimming: 8 bases; J trimming: 8 bases; junction bases outside the gene matches: 14. Here the CDR3 DNA reads TGTGCCAGTTCCCGGACTAGCCCCTTTAGGGATGAGCAGTTCTTC. Its protein product is CASSRTSPFRDEQFF.